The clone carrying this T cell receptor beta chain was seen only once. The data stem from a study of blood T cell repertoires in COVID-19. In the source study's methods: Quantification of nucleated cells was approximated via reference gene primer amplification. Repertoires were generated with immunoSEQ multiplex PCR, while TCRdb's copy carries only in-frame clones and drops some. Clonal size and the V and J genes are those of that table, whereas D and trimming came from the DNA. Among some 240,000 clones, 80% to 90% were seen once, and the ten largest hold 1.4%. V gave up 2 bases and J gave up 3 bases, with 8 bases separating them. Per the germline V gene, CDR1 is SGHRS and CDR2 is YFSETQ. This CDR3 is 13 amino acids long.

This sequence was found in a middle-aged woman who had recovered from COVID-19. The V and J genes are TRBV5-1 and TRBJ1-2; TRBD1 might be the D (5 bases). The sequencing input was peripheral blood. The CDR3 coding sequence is TGCGCCAGCAGCTTTGACAGTGACTATGGCTACACCTTC. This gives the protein CASSFDSDYGYTF.